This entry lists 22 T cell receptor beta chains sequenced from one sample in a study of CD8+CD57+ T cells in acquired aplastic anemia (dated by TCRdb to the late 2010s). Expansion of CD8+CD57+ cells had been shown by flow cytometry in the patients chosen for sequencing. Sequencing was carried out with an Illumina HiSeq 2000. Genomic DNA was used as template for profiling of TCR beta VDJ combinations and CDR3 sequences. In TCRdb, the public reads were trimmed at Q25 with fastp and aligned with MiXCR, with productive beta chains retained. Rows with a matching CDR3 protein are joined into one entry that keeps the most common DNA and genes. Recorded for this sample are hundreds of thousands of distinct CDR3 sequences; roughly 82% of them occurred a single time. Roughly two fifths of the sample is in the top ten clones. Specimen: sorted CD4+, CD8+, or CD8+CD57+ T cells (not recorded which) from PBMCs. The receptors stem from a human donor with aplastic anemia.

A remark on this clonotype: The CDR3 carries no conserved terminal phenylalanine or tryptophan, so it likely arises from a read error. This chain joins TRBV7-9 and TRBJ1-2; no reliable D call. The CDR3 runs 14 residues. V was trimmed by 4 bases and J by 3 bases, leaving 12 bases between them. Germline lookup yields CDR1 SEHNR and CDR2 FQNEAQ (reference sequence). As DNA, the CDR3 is TGTGCCAGCAGCTCGAGACCTACACACTATGGCTACACCCTC. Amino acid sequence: CASSSRPTHYGYTL.

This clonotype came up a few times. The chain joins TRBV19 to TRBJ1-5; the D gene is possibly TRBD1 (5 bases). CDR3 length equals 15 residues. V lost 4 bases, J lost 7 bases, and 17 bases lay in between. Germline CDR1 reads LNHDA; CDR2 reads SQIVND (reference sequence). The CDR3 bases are TGTGCCAGTAGTACGGGGACGGGGGTGCACCAGCCCCAGCATTTT. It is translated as CASSTGTGVHQPQHF.

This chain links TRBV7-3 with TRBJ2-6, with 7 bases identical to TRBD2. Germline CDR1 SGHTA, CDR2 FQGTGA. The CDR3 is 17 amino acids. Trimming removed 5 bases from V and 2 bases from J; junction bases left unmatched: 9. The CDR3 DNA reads TGTGCCAGCAGCCGTGGGAGGGCCCCCGCTGGGGCCAACGTCCTGACTTTC. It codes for CASSRGRAPAGANVLTF.

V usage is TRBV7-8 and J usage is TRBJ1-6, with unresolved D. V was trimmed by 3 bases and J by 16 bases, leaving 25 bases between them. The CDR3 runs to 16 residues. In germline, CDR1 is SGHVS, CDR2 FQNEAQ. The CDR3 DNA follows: TGTGCCAGCAGCTTGGTGGCGACCAGCTCCAACGAGCAGCTCCACTTT. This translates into CASSLVATSSNEQLHF.

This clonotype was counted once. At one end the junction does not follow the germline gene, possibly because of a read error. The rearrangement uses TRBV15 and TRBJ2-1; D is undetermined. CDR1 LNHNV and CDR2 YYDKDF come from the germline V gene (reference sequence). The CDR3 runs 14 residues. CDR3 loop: CATGRGSKQDEQFF. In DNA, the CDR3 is TGTGCCACCGGCAGAGGCAGCAAGCAAGATGAGCAGTTCTTC.

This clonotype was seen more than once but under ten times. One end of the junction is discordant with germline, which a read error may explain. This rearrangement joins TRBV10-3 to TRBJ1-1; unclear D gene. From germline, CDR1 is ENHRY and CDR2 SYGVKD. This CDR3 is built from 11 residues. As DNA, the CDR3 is TGTGCCATCAGTGAGAGGAGGATTGGTCTCTTT. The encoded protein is CAISERRIGLF.

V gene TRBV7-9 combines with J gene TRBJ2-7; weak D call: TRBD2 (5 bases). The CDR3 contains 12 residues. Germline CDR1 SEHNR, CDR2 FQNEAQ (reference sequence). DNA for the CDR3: TGTGCCAGCAGCCCTAGCCACCACGAGGAGCACGTC. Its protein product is CASSPSHHEEHV.

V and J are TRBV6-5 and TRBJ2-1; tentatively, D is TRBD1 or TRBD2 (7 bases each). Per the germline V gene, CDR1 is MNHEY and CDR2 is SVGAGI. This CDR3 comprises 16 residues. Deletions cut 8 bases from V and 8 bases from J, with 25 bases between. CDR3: CASGLGGGNGQDEQFF. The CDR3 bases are TGTGCCAGCGGACTAGGGGGCGGAAACGGTCAGGATGAGCAGTTCTTC.

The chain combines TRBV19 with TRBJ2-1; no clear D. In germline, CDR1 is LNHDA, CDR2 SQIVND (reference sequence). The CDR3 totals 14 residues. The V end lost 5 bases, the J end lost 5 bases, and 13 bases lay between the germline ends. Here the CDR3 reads CASSPLPRDNEQFF. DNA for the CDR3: TGTGCCAGTAGTCCCTTACCTAGAGACAATGAGCAGTTCTTC.

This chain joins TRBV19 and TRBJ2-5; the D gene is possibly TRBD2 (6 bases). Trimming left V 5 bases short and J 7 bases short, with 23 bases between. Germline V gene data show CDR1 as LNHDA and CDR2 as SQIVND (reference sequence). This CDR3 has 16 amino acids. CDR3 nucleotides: TGTGCCAGTAGTGTGCCGGGACTTGCCAGAGAGGGGACCCAGTACTTC. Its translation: CASSVPGLAREGTQYF.

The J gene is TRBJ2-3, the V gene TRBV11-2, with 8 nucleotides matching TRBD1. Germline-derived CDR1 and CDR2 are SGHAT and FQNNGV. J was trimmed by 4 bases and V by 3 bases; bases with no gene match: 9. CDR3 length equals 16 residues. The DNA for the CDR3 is TGTGCCAGCAGCTTTCGCCCGGGGACAGGTCCAGATACGCAGTATTTT. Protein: CASSFRPGTGPDTQYF. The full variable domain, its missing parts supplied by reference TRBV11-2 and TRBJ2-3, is EAGVAQSPRYKIIEKRQSVAFWCNPISGHATLYWYQQILGQGPKLLIQFQNNGVVDDSQLPKDRFSAERLKGVDSTLKIQPAKLEDSAVYLCASSFRPGTGPDTQYFGPGTRLTVL.

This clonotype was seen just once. CDR3 DNA sequence: TGTGCCAGCAGCTTTAGTAGCGCAATGAGCAATTCTTCGGAGCATTTT. Its translation is CASSFSSAMSNSSEHF. V usage is TRBV7-6 and J usage is TRBJ1-5, with D unclear. V gave up 3 bases and J gave up 14 bases, with 26 bases separating them. This CDR3 comprises 16 residues. Germline V gene lookup returns CDR1 SGHVS and CDR2 FNYEAQ. The full variable domain, completed using reference TRBV7-6 and TRBJ1-5, is GAGVSQSPRYKVTKRGQDVALRCDPISGHVSLYWYRQALGQGPEFLTYFNYEAQQDKSGLPNDRFSAERPEGSISTLTIQRTEQRDSAMYRCASSFSSAMSNSSEHFGDGTRLSIL.

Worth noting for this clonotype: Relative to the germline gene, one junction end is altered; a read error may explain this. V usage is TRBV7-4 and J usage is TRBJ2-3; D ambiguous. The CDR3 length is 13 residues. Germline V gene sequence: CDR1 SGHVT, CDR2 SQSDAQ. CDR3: CASSVVVTSSTSF. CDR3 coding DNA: TGTGCCAGCAGTGTAGTGGTTACGAGCAGTACGTCTTTC.

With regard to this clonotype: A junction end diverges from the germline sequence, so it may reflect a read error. CDR3 in amino acids: CASSLAGTRDTEYF. The CDR3 DNA follows: TGTGCCAGCAGCTTAGCGGGAACACGGGATACGGAGTATTTT. The chain recombines TRBV7-9 with TRBJ2-3; D might be TRBD2 (5 bases). CDR3 length: 14 residues. From germline, CDR1 is SEHNR and CDR2 FQNEAQ (reference sequence).

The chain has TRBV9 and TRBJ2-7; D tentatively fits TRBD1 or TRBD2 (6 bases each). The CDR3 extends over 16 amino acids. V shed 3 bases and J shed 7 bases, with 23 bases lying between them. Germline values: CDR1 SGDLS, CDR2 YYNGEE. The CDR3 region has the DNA TGTGCCAGCAGCGAAGGGGGGCAAGGGGTGAACACTGAGCAGTACGTC. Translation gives CASSEGGQGVNTEQYV.

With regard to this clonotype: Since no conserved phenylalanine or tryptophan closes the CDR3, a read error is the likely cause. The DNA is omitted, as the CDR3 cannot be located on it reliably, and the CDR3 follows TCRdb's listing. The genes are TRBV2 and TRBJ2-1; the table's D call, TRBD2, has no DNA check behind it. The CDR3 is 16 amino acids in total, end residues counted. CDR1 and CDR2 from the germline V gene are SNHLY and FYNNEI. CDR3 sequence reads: CASSELDRLLYEQYFV.

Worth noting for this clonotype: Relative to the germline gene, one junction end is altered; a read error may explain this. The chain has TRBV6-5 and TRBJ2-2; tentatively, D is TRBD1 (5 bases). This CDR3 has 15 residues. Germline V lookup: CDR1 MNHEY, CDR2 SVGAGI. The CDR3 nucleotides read TGTGCCAGCAGTTACGTGCAGGGTAACAACGGGGAGCTGTTTTTT. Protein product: CASSYVQGNNGELFF.

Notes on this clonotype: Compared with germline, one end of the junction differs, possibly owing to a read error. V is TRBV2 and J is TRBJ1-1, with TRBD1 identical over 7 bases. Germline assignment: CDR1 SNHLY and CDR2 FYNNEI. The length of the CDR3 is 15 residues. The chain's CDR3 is CAISEKTGVWAEAFF. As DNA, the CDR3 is TGTGCCATCAGTGAAAAAACAGGGGTGTGGGCTGAAGCTTTCTTT.

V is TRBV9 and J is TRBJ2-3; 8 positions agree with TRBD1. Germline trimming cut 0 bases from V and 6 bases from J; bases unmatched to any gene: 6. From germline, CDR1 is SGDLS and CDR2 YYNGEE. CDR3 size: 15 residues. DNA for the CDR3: TGTGCCAGCAGCGTAGGGACAGGGTCGCAGGATACGCAGTATTTT. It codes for CASSVGTGSQDTQYF.

The CDR3 sequence: CSVEEVGYGNEQFF. In DNA, the CDR3 is TGCAGCGTTGAAGAGGTAGGATATGGCAATGAGCAGTTCTTC. The chain combines TRBV29-1 with TRBJ2-1; D gene ambiguous. Trimming shortened V by 0 bases and J by 6 bases, and 12 bases separated the two germline ends. Germline V gene lookup returns CDR1 SQVTM and CDR2 ANQGSEA. The CDR3 totals 14 residues.

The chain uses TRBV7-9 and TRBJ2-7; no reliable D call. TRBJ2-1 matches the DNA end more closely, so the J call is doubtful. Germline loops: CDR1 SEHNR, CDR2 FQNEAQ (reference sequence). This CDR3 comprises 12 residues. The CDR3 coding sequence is TGTGCCAGCAGCCGACCCTGGGATGAGCAGTTCTTC. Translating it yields CASSRPWDEQFF.

CDR3 DNA: TGTGCCACCAGCAGTGGTAGTTTCACGAACACCTTC. Translation: CATSSGSFTNTF. V and J are TRBV15 and TRBJ1-2; no clear D gene. The CDR3 is 12 residues long. Trimming took off 3 bases at V and 12 bases at J, with 14 bases between the two ends. Germline V gene lookup returns CDR1 LNHNV and CDR2 YYDKDF (reference sequence).